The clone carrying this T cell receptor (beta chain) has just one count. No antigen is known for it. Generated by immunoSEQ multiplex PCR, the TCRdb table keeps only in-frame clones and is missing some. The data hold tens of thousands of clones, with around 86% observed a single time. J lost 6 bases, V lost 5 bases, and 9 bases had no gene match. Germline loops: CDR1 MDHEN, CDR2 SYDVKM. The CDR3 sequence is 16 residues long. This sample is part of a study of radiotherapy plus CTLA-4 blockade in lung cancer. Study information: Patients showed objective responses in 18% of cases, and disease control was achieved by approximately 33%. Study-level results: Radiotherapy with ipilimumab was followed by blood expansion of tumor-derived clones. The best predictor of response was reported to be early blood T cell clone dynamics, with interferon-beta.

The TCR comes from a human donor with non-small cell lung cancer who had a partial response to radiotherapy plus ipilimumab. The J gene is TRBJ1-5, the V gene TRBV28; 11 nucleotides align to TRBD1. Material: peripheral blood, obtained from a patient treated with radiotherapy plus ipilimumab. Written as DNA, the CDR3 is TGTGCCAGCAGTCCCCAAAGGGGACAGGGGGTTCAGCCCCAGCATTTT. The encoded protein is CASSPQRGQGVQPQHF. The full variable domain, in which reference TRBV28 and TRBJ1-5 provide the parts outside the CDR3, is DVKVTQSSRYLVKRTGEKVFLECVQDMDHENMFWYRQDPGLGLRLIYFSYDVKMKEKGDIPEGYSVSREKKERFSLILESASTNQTSMYLCASSPQRGQGVQPQHFGDGTRLSIL.